The clone carrying this TCR beta chain was observed once. Antigen: not known. The sample is drawn from a study of vaccination and CD4 T cells after COVID-19. In the study overall: In the convalescent group, nasal swab PCR was SARS-CoV-2 positive; fewer than ten cases were mild and one severe.

V lost 2 bases, J lost 6 bases, and 8 bases lay in between. In germline, CDR1 is MNHEY, CDR2 SMNVEV (reference sequence). This CDR3 has 12 amino acids. Treatment reported: roughly nine-day PBMC culture with coronavirus spike peptide pools or control peptides (ViraFEST assay). Following a culture period (approximately 9 days), negative selection was used to isolate CD4+ T cells. At the Johns Hopkins FTIC core, DNA taken from cultured CD4+ T cells was sequenced by way of the Oncomine TCR Beta short-read assay. TCRdb reanalysed the PCR reads using MiXCR and keeps one entry per CDR3 protein. In the table there are over 15,000 distinct CDR3 sequences, 58% of which are singletons.

The chain carries TRBV27 and TRBJ2-7; D not certain. This clonotype originated in a human donor who had recovered from COVID-19. Sequences were derived from CD4+ T cells from blood, cultured in vitro, sampled after SARS-CoV-2 vaccination. The CDR3 reads CASSLPSPEQYF. CDR3 bases: TGTGCCAGCAGTTTACCCTCCCCCGAGCAGTACTTC.